These T cell receptor beta chains were read from a single sample in a study of shared clonotypes between healthy human individuals. Profiled with immunoSEQ multiplex PCR; TCRdb holds only in-frame clones, not every one. The sample contains about 2 million clones, less than 95% of which appear only once. Sample: naive CD8+ T cells sorted from blood. The receptors stem from a man younger than 35 in good health. CDR3s leave out the opening cysteine and the closing phenylalanine or tryptophan. The order of the fields is V gene, CDR3 length, J gene, CDR3 protein.

>TRBV7-8|14|TRBJ1-5
ASSPSPGQGNQPQH
>TRBV4-2|14|TRBJ2-2
ASSQVGLAGTGELF
>TRBV7-9|13|TRBJ2-3
ASSAGDSLTDTQY
>TRBV30|12|TRBJ2-3
AWSPGQGFYTQY
>TRBV7-8|11|TRBJ2-7
ASSLKIGGGQY
>TRBV6-5|11|TRBJ1-5
ASGGGPGQPQH
>TRBV4-1|17|TRBJ1-5
ASSQDPGRGVVQGQPQH
>TRBV21-1|9|TRBJ2-1
ASSNHPTEF
>TRBV4-2|13|TRBJ2-2
ASSATGGNTGELF
>TRBV27|12|TRBJ1-1
ASSAERVNTEAF
>TRBV11-2|12|TRBJ2-7
ASSLVGTDYEQY
>TRBV7-9|13|TRBJ2-1
ASSPTSGEHNEQF
>TRBV5-6|15|TRBJ2-4
ASSLDQGGFYENIQY
>TRBV27|14|TRBJ2-2
ASSPDGGGNTGELF
>TRBV28|12|TRBJ2-5
ASSLSGSRETQY
>TRBV7-9|13|TRBJ2-3
ASSLLDSSTDTQY
>TRBV19|16|TRBJ2-1
ASSIPGLAGISYNEQF
>TRBV28|10|TRBJ2-1
ASSLTINEQF
>TRBV2|15|TRBJ2-7
ASSEVIPGQGGSEQY
>TRBV29-1|10|TRBJ2-3
GVAGDTDTQY
>TRBV5-1|12|TRBJ1-2
ASSLAGSNYGYT
>TRBV6-5|13|TRBJ2-5
ASSNPGRFQETQY
>TRBV5-1|11|TRBJ1-4
ASSVRANEKLF
>TRBV15|10|TRBJ1-4
ATSLNGEKLF
>TRBV11-2|12|TRBJ2-7
ASSRTGNIYEQY
>TRBV4-2|12|TRBJ1-4
ASSQAGGREKLF
>TRBV12-2|12|TRBJ2-3
ASRPSKAGDTQY
>TRBV7-3|15|TRBJ2-1
ASSQTYGQGDNNEQF
>TRBV6-5|10|TRBJ2-6
ASTSGANVLT
>TRBV19|11|TRBJ2-7
ASSDSFSYEQY
>TRBV27|13|TRBJ2-6
ASSLGVAGANVLT
>TRBV28|9|TRBJ1-1
ASSLNSEAF
>TRBV30|16|TRBJ1-2
AWSPTPPGHIANYGYT
>TRBV5-1|12|TRBJ2-5
ASSLVGQKETQY
>TRBV19|13|TRBJ1-5
ASIADREGNQPQH
>TRBV19|13|TRBJ1-6
ASSMGSSYNSPLH
>TRBV9|12|TRBJ1-1
ASSHGQENTEAF
>TRBV13|12|TRBJ1-2
ASSLTGGLGGYT
>TRBV7-8|12|TRBJ1-1
ASSSSGEVGEAF
>TRBV27|11|TRBJ2-7
ASSPGLAYEQY
>TRBV7-8|16|TRBJ2-4
ASSPGLAGVLAKNIQY
>TRBV5-6|12|TRBJ1-1
ASSQQAPNTEAF
>TRBV6-6|12|TRBJ2-7
ASSYSTEDYEQY
>TRBV4-1|15|TRBJ2-7
ASSQEEGPSTSYEQY
>TRBV7-9|12|TRBJ1-4
ASSPVSGDEKLF
>TRBV13|13|TRBJ2-7
ASSLGRDSYYEQY
>TRBV9|19|TRBJ1-1
ASSSIPGQGAHLPTNTEAF
>TRBV4-1|14|TRBJ1-6
ASSSSMTSYNSPLH
>TRBV27|15|TRBJ2-2
ASSSLWGQGGTGELF
>TRBV19|12|TRBJ1-5
ASKGQGLNQPQH
>TRBV30|12|TRBJ1-6
AWSETGQNSPLH
>TRBV7-9|11|TRBJ1-2
ASSLETAYGYT
>TRBV7-2|13|TRBJ1-2
ASNPPGHDNYGYT
>TRBV5-4|10|TRBJ1-1
ASSPSGTEAF
>TRBV5-6|10|TRBJ2-7
ASSLRGYEQY
>TRBV4-1|13|TRBJ1-5
ASSHQEKSNQPQH